Listed here is a single T cell receptor beta chain. The entry originates in a study of cytomegalovirus exposure and HLA in healthy donors. The germline V gene encodes CDR1 MNHNS and CDR2 SASEGT. The CDR3 has 15 residues. Trimming cost V 1 base and J 6 bases; bases outside gene matches: 4. It was with 60 Vbeta and 13 Jbeta primers that the PCR ran. Assay: immunoSEQ multiplex PCR; the TCRdb copy retains only in-frame clones and omits some. In the table there are hundreds of thousands of clones, around 80% of which are singletons. Sequencing was performed on PBMCs. The receptor was derived from a girl aged 2-10 years in good health and CMV-seronegative. The chain couples TRBV6-1 to TRBJ1-2; 11 bases line up with TRBD1. CDR3 sequence (DNA): TGTGCCAGCAGTGAAGTGGACAGGGGGCATCATGGCTACACCTTC. It is translated as CASSEVDRGHHGYTF.